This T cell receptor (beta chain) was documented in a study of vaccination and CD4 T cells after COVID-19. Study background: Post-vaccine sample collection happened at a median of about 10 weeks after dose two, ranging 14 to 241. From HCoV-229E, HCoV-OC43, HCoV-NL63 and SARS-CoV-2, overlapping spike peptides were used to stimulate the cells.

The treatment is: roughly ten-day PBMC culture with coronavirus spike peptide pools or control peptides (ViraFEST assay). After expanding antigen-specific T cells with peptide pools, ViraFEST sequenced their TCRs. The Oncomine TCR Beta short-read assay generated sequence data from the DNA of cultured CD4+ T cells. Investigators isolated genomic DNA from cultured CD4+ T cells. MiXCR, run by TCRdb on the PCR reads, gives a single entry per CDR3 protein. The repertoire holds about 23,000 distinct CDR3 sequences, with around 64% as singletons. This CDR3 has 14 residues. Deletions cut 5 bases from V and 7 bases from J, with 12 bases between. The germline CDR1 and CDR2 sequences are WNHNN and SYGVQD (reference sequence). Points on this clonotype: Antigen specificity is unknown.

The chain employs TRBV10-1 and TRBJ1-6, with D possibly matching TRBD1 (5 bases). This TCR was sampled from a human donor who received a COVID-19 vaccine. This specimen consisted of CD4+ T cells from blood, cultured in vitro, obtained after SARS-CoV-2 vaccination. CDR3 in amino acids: CASSRLRENSPLHF. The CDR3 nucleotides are TGCGCCAGCAGTCGTCTCAGGGAAAATTCACCCCTCCACTTT.